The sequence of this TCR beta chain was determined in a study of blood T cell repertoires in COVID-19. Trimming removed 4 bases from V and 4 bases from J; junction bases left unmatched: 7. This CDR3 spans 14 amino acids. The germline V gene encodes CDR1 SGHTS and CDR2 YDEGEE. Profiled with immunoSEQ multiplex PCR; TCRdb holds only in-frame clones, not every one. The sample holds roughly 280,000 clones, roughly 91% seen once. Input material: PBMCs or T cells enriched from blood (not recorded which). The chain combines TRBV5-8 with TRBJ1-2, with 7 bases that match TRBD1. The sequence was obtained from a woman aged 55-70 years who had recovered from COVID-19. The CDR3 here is CASSQGTAGYGYTF. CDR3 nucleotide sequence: TGTGCCAGCAGCCAGGGGACAGCCGGCTATGGCTACACCTTC.